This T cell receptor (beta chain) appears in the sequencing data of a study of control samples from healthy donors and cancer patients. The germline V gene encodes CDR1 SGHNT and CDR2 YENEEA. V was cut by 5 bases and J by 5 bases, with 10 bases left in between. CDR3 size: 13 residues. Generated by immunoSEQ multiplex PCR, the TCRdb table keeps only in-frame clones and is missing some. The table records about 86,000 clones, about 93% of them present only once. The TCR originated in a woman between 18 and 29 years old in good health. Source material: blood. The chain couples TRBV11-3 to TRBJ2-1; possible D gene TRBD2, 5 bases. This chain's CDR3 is CASSPRENNEQFF. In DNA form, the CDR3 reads TGTGCCAGCAGCCCCCGGGAAAACAATGAGCAGTTCTTC.